Given below is one T cell receptor (beta chain) in context. The CDR3 extends over 12 amino acids. Per the germline V gene, CDR1 is SGHNT and CDR2 is YENEEA. Trimming cost V 0 bases and J 7 bases, with 6 bases left between them. This specimen belongs to a study of T cell changes during pregnancy in multiple sclerosis. Measured with immunoSEQ multiplex PCR; TCRdb has only the in-frame clones, and not every one. The sample lists tens of thousands of clones, 85% to 90% occurring once. This TCR was sampled from a female donor in good health, enrolled as a control in a pregnancy study. Sequencing used peripheral blood, obtained after pregnancy. This rearrangement joins TRBV11-3 to TRBJ1-2; D not resolved. CDR3 sequence: CASSLETLGYTF. The DNA for the CDR3 is TGTGCCAGCAGCTTAGAAACTCTTGGCTACACCTTC. The full variable domain, with the rest looked up from reference TRBV11-3 and TRBJ1-2, is EAGVVQSPRYKIIEKKQPVAFWCNPISGHNTLYWYLQNLGQGPELLIRYENEEAVDDSQLPKDRFSAERLKGVDSTLKIQPAELGDSAVYLCASSLETLGYTFGSGTRLTVV.